One T cell receptor (beta chain) is described in this entry. This specimen belongs to a study of blood T cell repertoires in COVID-19. The CDR3 length is 15 residues. With 4 bases clipped from V and 0 bases from J, the junction kept 3 bases outside the gene matches. Germline V gene data show CDR1 as LGHDT and CDR2 as YNNKEL (reference sequence). Original handling: Reference gene primer amplification yielded estimated nucleated cell counts. The repertoire was sequenced with immunoSEQ multiplex PCR; TCRdb's copy has only in-frame clones and lacks some. The V and J calls and the clone size are those of that table, but D and trimming were determined from the DNA. Counted here are approximately 270,000 clones, roughly four fifths occurring once; the ten biggest clones make up about a sixth.

This sequence originates from a person aged 65-85 years with COVID-19, enrolled during active disease. The chain joins TRBV3-1 (or the pseudogene TRBV3-2) to TRBJ1-5, with 7 bases matching TRBD1. The sample was peripheral blood. The CDR3 loop is CASSPDRTSNQPQHF. CDR3 in DNA: TGTGCCAGCAGCCCGGACAGGACTAGCAATCAGCCCCAGCATTTT.